The 3 T cell receptor beta chains below come from one sample, sequenced in a study of neoadjuvant anti-PD-1 for oral cavity cancer. Method: immunoSEQ multiplex PCR; TCRdb's copy keeps in-frame clones and lacks some. The sample contains around 31,000 clones, around nine tenths of which appear only once. The sample here was PBMCs, taken before nivolumab (anti-PD-1) treatment. The receptors here all came from a person between 40 and 79 years old with oral cavity squamous cell carcinoma.

J is TRBJ2-2 and V is TRBV5-1; no clear D. V lost 4 bases, J lost 1 base, and 8 bases lay in between. CDR1 and CDR2 from the germline V gene are SGHRS and YFSETQ. The CDR3 is made up of 14 amino acids. The CDR3 DNA follows: TGCGCCAGCAGCCCCGGTCAGAACACCGGGGAGCTGTTTTTT. Protein sequence: CASSPGQNTGELFF.

V usage is TRBV7-2 and J usage is TRBJ2-7; 7 bases match TRBD2. The CDR3 contains 13 residues. J gave up 3 bases and V 5 bases, and 4 bases lay outside the gene matches. Germline CDR1 and CDR2: SGHTA and FQGNSA. CDR3 DNA: TGTGCCAGCAGCCCAAGCGGGGTCTACGAGCAGTACTTC. It codes for CASSPSGVYEQYF. The full variable domain, in which reference TRBV7-2 and TRBJ2-7 provide the parts outside the CDR3, is GAGVSQSPSNKVTEKGKDVELRCDPISGHTALYWYRQSLGQGLEFLIYFQGNSAPDKSGLPSDRFSAERTGGSVSTLTIQRTQQEDSAVYLCASSPSGVYEQYFGPGTRLTVT.

J is TRBJ2-1 and V is TRBV19; TRBD1 matches at 9 bases. This CDR3 comprises 15 residues. CDR1 LNHDA and CDR2 SQIVND come from the germline V gene (reference sequence). Trimming at V came to 6 bases and at J to 0 bases, leaving 3 bases not matched to a gene. This CDR3 is CASSKQGASYNEQFF. The CDR3 DNA reads TGTGCCAGTAGCAAACAGGGGGCCTCCTACAATGAGCAGTTCTTC.